This TCR beta chain was captured by sequencing in a study of CD8+ T cells in alopecia areata. Sequencing templates came from extracted RNA that was reverse transcribed into cDNA. The data were produced by immunoSEQ multiplex PCR, yet TCRdb's version contains in-frame clones alone and is incomplete. The table lists over 200,000 clones, approximately 52% of them singletons, with approximately 0.44% in the top ten. Trimming took 6 bases from V and 1 from J, leaving 10 bases between them. The V gene's germline CDR1 is MNHEY and CDR2 SVGAGI. The CDR3 consists of 13 residues. The chain carries TRBV6-5 and TRBJ2-7, with a tentative D call TRBD1 (5 bases). The material was CD4+ T cells sorted from blood, obtained at week 0. This receptor was taken from a human donor with alopecia areata. CDR3 sequence: CASRQQESYEQYF. Here the CDR3 DNA reads TGTGCCAGCAGACAACAGGAATCCTACGAGCAGTACTTC.